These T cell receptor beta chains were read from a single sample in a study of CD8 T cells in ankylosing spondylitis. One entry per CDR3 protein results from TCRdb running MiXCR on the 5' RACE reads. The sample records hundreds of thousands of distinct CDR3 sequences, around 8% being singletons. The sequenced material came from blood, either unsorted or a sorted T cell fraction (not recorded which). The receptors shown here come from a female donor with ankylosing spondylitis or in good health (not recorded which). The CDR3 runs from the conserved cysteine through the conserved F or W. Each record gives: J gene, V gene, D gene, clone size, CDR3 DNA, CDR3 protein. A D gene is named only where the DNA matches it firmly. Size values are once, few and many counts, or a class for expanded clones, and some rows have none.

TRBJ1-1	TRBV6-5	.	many	TGTGCCAGCAGCCGTGACCTCCACACTGAAGCTTTCTTT	CASSRDLHTEAFF
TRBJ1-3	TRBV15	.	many	TGTGCCACCAGCAGAGAGGCTACGGGAAACACCATATATTTT	CATSREATGNTIYF
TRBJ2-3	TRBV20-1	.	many	TGCAGTGCTGCGGGGCGGGACAGCCCAGATACGCAGTATTTT	CSAAGRDSPDTQYF
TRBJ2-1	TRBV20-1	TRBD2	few	TGCTGTGCTAGAGCTAGGACTAGCGGGAGCTACAATGAGCAGTTCTTC	CCARARTSGSYNEQFF
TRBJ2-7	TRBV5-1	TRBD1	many	TGCGCCAGCAGCTTTGAACAGGGGGCCCTGGACGAGCAGTACTTC	CASSFEQGALDEQYF
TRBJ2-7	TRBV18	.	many	TGTGCCAGCTCACCAAGGGGACAAACCTTTAGGAACGAGCAGTACTTC	CASSPRGQTFRNEQYF
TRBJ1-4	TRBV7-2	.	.	TGTGCCAGCAGCTTAATAGGGAGAAATGAAAAACTGTTTTTT	CASSLIGRNEKLFF
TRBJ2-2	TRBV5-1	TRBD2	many	TGCGCCAGCAGCTTGAGCGGGACGGCGAACACCGGGGAGCTGTTTTTT	CASSLSGTANTGELFF
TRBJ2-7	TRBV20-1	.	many	TGCAGTGCTAGCTCCGCGACTAGGGGGACTTACGAGCAGTACTTC	CSASSATRGTYEQYF
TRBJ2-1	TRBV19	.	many	TGTGCCAGTAGTGGCCCTACATCCTACAATGAGCAGTTCTTC	CASSGPTSYNEQFF
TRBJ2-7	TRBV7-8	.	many	TGTGCCAGCAGCTTACAGACCTCCTACGAGCAGTACTTC	CASSLQTSYEQYF
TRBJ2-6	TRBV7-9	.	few	TGTGCCAGCAGCTTAGCGATGGAACGGGCCAACGTCCTGACTTTC	CASSLAMERANVLTF
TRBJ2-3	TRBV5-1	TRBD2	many	TGCGCCAGCAGGGAGGGACTATCAAGCACAGATACGCAGTATTTT	CASREGLSSTDTQYF
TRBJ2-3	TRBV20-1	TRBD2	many	TGCAGTGCTAGAGCTTTACTAGCGGGCACAGATACGCAGTATTTT	CSARALLAGTDTQYF
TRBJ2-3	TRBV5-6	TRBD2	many	TGTGCCAGCAGCTTGGCCGCGGGGGTTGATACGCAGTATTTT	CASSLAAGVDTQYF
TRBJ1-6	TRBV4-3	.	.	TGCGCCAGCAGCCAAGATGTGGGCGGGCTGGGTTCACCCCTCCACTTT	CASSQDVGGLGSPLHF
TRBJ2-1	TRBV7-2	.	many	TGTGCCAGCAGCTTGTACACCAGGGCAAATGAGCAGTTCTTC	CASSLYTRANEQFF
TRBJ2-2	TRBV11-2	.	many	TGTGCCAGCAGCCGCCCCGACCGAACCGGGGAGCTGTTTTTT	CASSRPDRTGELFF
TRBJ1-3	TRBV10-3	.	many	TGTGCCATCAGTGAGGGGGAAGGTCAAGCCTATTTT	CAISEGEGQAYF
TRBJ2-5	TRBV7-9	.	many	TGTGCCAGCAGCTGGGGACAAGCCCAGTACTTC	CASSWGQAQYF